The rows below give T cell receptor beta chains drawn from one sample of a study of a mutant IDH1 vaccine in newly diagnosed glioma. Data came from immunoSEQ multiplex PCR; TCRdb stores just in-frame clones and leaves some out. Of 35,000 to 40,000 clones in the sample, around 83% are singletons; the top ten hold about 2.2%. Which antigens these TCRs recognize remains unknown. Sequencing used PBMCs, obtained from a glioma patient whose treatment included an IDH1 peptide vaccine. The receptors were sampled from a man in his forties with glioma. Both conserved end residues are part of each CDR3.

18	TRBV5-1	TRBJ1-2	CASNLDPIRTELSYGYTF
11	TRBV29-1	TRBJ1-3	CSVGAGNTIYF
14	TRBV4-2	TRBJ2-5	CASSQYKGGETQYF
16	TRBV5-4	TRBJ2-2	CASSLVGQGATGELFF
16	TRBV4-2	TRBJ2-7	CASSHMTSGRIDEQYF
18	TRBV7-9	TRBJ2-7	CASSPRITSGGKSYEQYF
19	TRBV4-1	TRBJ1-5	CASSQDPPGGRDSNQPQHF
12	TRBV10-2	TRBJ2-7	CASRWGGYEQYF
14	TRBV7-9	TRBJ1-1	CASSLVGEDTEAFF
15	TRBV7-9	TRBJ2-2	CASSPDRPNTGELFF
15	TRBV5-1	TRBJ2-1	CASSLQTSGSGEQFF
16	TRBV6-7	TRBJ2-7	CASSYPGTSGTYEQYF
15	TRBV6-5	TRBJ1-2	CASSYSPGTQRGYTF
15	TRBV2	TRBJ1-1	CASSVQGLGVTEAFF
16	TRBV2	TRBJ1-5	CASRPHRGPGNQPQHF
12	TRBV7-9	TRBJ1-2	CASSLTHYGYTF
14	TRBV4-3	TRBJ1-1	CASGRSTFSAEAFF
11	TRBV20-1	TRBJ2-7	CSARGTYEQYF
15	TRBV10-3	TRBJ2-7	CAISEGVIGGPDQYF
14	TRBV10-3	TRBJ2-1	CANQDVLGNNEQFF
15	TRBV19	TRBJ1-5	CASRPGGGINQPQHF
15	TRBV5-1	TRBJ2-7	CASSPQSGTDYEQYF
15	TRBV5-8	TRBJ1-4	CASSAGQGAYEKLFF
14	TRBV6-1	TRBJ2-6	CASSVGSGANVLTF
18	TRBV27	TRBJ2-7	CASSRRAGAIKGSYEQYF
15	TRBV19	TRBJ2-7	CASSTGSGRGYEQYF
13	TRBV6-5	TRBJ1-5	CASRGGGNQPQHF
12	TRBV18	TRBJ1-3	CASSPDGNTIYF
13	TRBV5-1	TRBJ2-5	CASSFAGGETQYF
15	TRBV27	TRBJ2-7	CASHPGLAESYEQYF
13	TRBV6-1	TRBJ2-2	CASISRAPGELFF
16	TRBV5-1	TRBJ2-1	CASSTIAGSSYNEQFF
18	TRBV4-3	TRBJ2-1	CASRHRGPPQQGGNEQFF
13	TRBV27	TRBJ2-7	CASSPGTRPEQYF
13	TRBV27	TRBJ1-4	CAACGTGNEKLFF
16	TRBV4-1	TRBJ2-7	CASSRSGGRNSYEQYF
14	TRBV5-6	TRBJ2-5	CASSRLARQETQYF
14	TRBV19	TRBJ1-2	CASSPLGREYGYTF
16	TRBV5-4	TRBJ2-1	CASSLGPFGVRNEQFF
15	TRBV19	TRBJ2-7	CASSTPAGAPYEQYF
15	TRBV5-1	TRBJ1-5	CASSRSGTGGQPQHF
16	TRBV19	TRBJ2-1	CATEITSGLGGNEQFF
14	TRBV6-5	TRBJ2-7	CASREQGGGYEQYF
15	TRBV15	TRBJ1-4	CATRGTGGAGEKLFF
14	TRBV5-1	TRBJ2-7	CASSLAGRAYEQYF
14	TRBV7-3	TRBJ2-1	CASSPGQGPNEQFF